One and the same sample provided the 3 T cell receptor beta chains below, sequenced in a study of shared clonotypes between healthy human individuals. The data were produced by immunoSEQ multiplex PCR, yet TCRdb's version contains in-frame clones alone and is incomplete. The table has under 1 million clones, around 96% seen once; the top ten hold approximately 0.2%. Naive CD8 cells, CD45RO-negative and positively selected for CCR7, excluded terminally differentiated effector memory CD45RA+ cells. The sample comprised naive CD8+ T cells sorted from blood. These receptor sequences come from a young man in good health.

CDR3 residues: CASSGSGVQETQYF. CDR3 nucleotides: TGTGCCAGCAGCGGTAGCGGAGTCCAAGAGACCCAGTACTTC. The gene calls are TRBV9 and TRBJ2-5; possible D gene TRBD2, 6 bases. In germline, CDR1 is SGDLS, CDR2 YYNGEE. V was shortened by 3 bases and J by 1 base, with 10 bases between the two germline ends. CDR3 length equals 14 residues.

The chain couples TRBV14 to TRBJ1-1; 8 positions agree with TRBD1. The germline V gene has CDR1 SGHDN and CDR2 FVKESK. The V gene end was trimmed by 3 bases and the J gene end by 4 bases; junction bases not matched to a gene: 7. CDR3 length equals 15 residues. This CDR3 reads CASSQSGGVSTEAFF. CDR3 bases: TGTGCCAGCAGCCAGTCAGGGGGCGTGAGCACTGAAGCTTTCTTT.

The chain recombines TRBV18 with TRBJ2-1; D ambiguous. CDR1 and CDR2 from the germline V gene are KGHSH and LQKENI. This CDR3 contains 17 residues. Deletions cut 2 bases from V and 0 bases from J, with 14 bases between. CDR3 protein: CASSPAQPASSYNEQFF. The CDR3 DNA sequence: TGTGCCAGCTCACCAGCCCAACCAGCGAGCTCCTACAATGAGCAGTTCTTC.